Each of the 24 T cell receptor beta chains below was sequenced from the same sample in a study of Graves' ophthalmopathy and Graves' hyperthyroidism. Amplified TCR beta CDR3 regions were obtained using RNA transcripts as template. HTBI primers served in a first-round RT-PCR, which a second-round multiplex PCR followed. From the multiplex PCR reads, TCRdb called clonotypes with MiXCR, one entry per CDR3 protein. This sample has around 1.1 million distinct CDR3 sequences, with about two fifths found just once. Source material: peripheral blood or thyroid tissue (not recorded which). These receptors all come from an adult man with Graves' hyperthyroidism.

The table lists this clonotype with many counts. The chain links TRBV10-1 to TRBJ1-5; a weak D match, TRBD1 (6 bases). Trimming took 4 bases from V and 5 from J, leaving 9 bases between them. The CDR3 runs 13 residues. Germline CDR1 is WNHNN and CDR2 is SYGVQD (reference sequence). The CDR3, as DNA: TGCGCCAGCAGTGCTTCAGGGGATCAGCCCCAGCATTTT. Its protein is CASSASGDQPQHF.

This clonotype was picked up many times. The genes are TRBV10-3 and TRBJ1-5; D possibly corresponds to TRBD1 (5 bases). The germline V gene has CDR1 ENHRY and CDR2 SYGVKD. V was clipped by 4 bases and J by 1 base, with 14 bases between them. The CDR3 length is 16 residues. CDR3 region: CAISAGTARSNQPQHF. DNA for the CDR3: TGTGCCATCAGTGCTGGGACGGCCAGGAGCAATCAGCCCCAGCATTTT.

This clonotype was picked up many times. This chain links TRBV10-3 with TRBJ2-7, with 8 bases identical to TRBD1. The CDR3 runs to 15 residues. Germline-derived CDR1 and CDR2 are ENHRY and SYGVKD. V was clipped by 6 bases and J by 0 bases; unmatched bases: 7. The CDR3 DNA follows: TGTGCCATCAGCTCACGGACAGGGTCCTCCTACGAGCAGTACTTC. Protein: CAISSRTGSSYEQYF.

In its sample, this clonotype was seen a few times. The chain has TRBV6-4 and TRBJ2-5; D is unclear. Between the trimmed V and J ends, which lost 5 bases and 5 bases, there was a span of 12 bases. The CDR3 consists of 13 residues. Germline assignment: CDR1 MRHNA and CDR2 SNTAGT. CDR3 coding DNA: TGTGCCAGCAGTTACACCGTAGGGGAGACCCAGTACTTC. Translation: CASSYTVGETQYF.

The chain joins TRBV14 to TRBJ2-7; D not resolved. The V end lost 2 bases, the J end lost 3 bases, and 23 bases lay between the germline ends. The germline gives CDR1 SGHDN, CDR2 FVKESK. This CDR3 is built from 18 residues. The CDR3: CASSQIFPLRVSLYEQYF. In nucleotides, the CDR3 is TGTGCCAGCAGCCAAATCTTCCCCCTCCGAGTTAGCCTCTACGAGCAGTACTTC.

V usage is TRBV11-2 and J usage is TRBJ1-1; no definite D call. The CDR3 has 15 residues. Germline CDR1 and CDR2: SGHAT and FQNNGV. The V end lost 6 bases, the J end lost 1 base, and 15 bases lay between the germline ends. The CDR3 coding sequence is TGTGCCAGCAGTTTATTTCCCGCGCGGAACACTGAAGCTTTCTTT. Translation: CASSLFPARNTEAFF. Full variable domain (outside the CDR3, taken from reference TRBV11-2 and TRBJ1-1): EAGVAQSPRYKIIEKRQSVAFWCNPISGHATLYWYQQILGQGPKLLIQFQNNGVVDDSQLPKDRFSAERLKGVDSTLKIQPAKLEDSAVYLCASSLFPARNTEAFFGQGTRLTVV.

This sequence joins TRBV5-5 and TRBJ1-4; D unclear. The V and J ends lost 0 bases and 8 bases respectively, with 8 bases between them. Per germline, CDR1 SGHKS and CDR2 YYEKEE (reference sequence). CDR3 length: 13 residues. The chain's CDR3 is CASSLATPEKLFF. Here the CDR3 DNA reads TGTGCCAGCAGCTTGGCCACACCCGAAAAACTGTTTTTT.

The chain employs TRBV6-6 and TRBJ1-2, with D hard to call. Germline CDR1 MNHNY, CDR2 SVGAGI (reference sequence). Trimming shortened V by 7 bases and J by 5 bases, and 11 bases separated the two germline ends. This CDR3 spans 12 amino acids. The CDR3 region has the DNA TGTGCCAGCATTCTTGGACTGTATGGCTACACCTTC. The encoded protein is CASILGLYGYTF.

The chain has TRBV20-1 and TRBJ2-7; TRBD2 matches at 8 bases. The CDR3 spans 18 residues. Trimming at V came to 0 bases and at J to 6 bases, leaving 19 bases not matched to a gene. Germline V gene lookup returns CDR1 DFQATT and CDR2 SNEGSKA (reference sequence). CDR3 protein: CSARDVGVSGNPTLEQYF. CDR3 coding DNA: TGCAGTGCTAGAGATGTAGGCGTTAGCGGGAACCCCACTCTCGAGCAGTACTTC.

The rearrangement uses TRBV9 and TRBJ2-2, with unresolved D. This CDR3 is built from 12 residues. Germline V CDR1 and CDR2: SGDLS, YYNGEE. The ends were cut back, 7 bases at V and 6 bases at J, with 10 bases in the middle. The CDR3 spells CASGEQSGELFF. As DNA, the CDR3 is TGTGCCAGCGGGGAACAATCCGGGGAGCTGTTTTTT.

At least ten counts were recorded for this clonotype. The genes are TRBV7-2 and TRBJ1-5; tentative D call: TRBD1 (5 bases). The CDR3 length is 14 residues. CDR1 and CDR2 (germline): SGHTA, FQGNSA. Deletions cut 5 bases from V and 5 bases from J, with 13 bases between. Written as DNA, the CDR3 is TGTGCCAGCAGCCCCTACCAGGGACATCAGCCCCAGCATTTT. Its translation: CASSPYQGHQPQHF. The full variable domain, with the rest looked up from reference TRBV7-2 and TRBJ1-5, is GAGVSQSPSNKVTEKGKDVELRCDPISGHTALYWYRQSLGQGLEFLIYFQGNSAPDKSGLPSDRFSAERTGGSVSTLTIQRTQQEDSAVYLCASSPYQGHQPQHFGDGTRLSIL.

As to this clonotype: A much bigger clone sits one base away, suggesting this may be a read error. The rearrangement joins TRBV10-3 to TRBJ1-5; perhaps TRBD1 as D (5 bases). Germline V gives CDR1 ENHRY, CDR2 SYGVKD. The V and J ends lost 6 bases and 7 bases respectively, with 16 bases between them. The CDR3 length is 14 residues. The CDR3 loop reads CAISQQGVGQPQHF. In nucleotides, the CDR3 is TGTGCCATCAGCCAACAAGGGGTTGGACAGCCCCAGCATTTT.

This clonotype was detected ten times or more. CDR3 DNA sequence: TGTGCCAGCAGCCGGGAAACTAGCTCCTACGAGCAGTACTTC. It codes for CASSRETSSYEQYF. The V and J genes are TRBV7-2 and TRBJ2-7; D possibly corresponds to TRBD2 (5 bases). Germline CDR1 is SGHTA and CDR2 is FQGNSA. The CDR3 contains 14 residues. Trimming left V 5 bases short and J 0 bases short, with 11 bases between.

In this sample, this clonotype turned up many times. The chain joins TRBV7-2 to TRBJ1-2; 7 bases line up with TRBD1. The V gene end was trimmed by 3 bases and the J gene end by 0 bases; junction bases not matched to a gene: 7. CDR1 is SGHTA and CDR2 is FQGNSA in the germline V gene. This CDR3 has 16 amino acids. CDR3 sequence: CASSFDRATSNYGYTF. In DNA form, the CDR3 reads TGTGCCAGCAGCTTTGACAGGGCCACCTCTAACTATGGCTACACCTTC.

With regard to this clonotype: The missing conserved phenylalanine or tryptophan at the end of this CDR3 makes a read error likely. It is unclear where the CDR3 begins or ends on the DNA, so no DNA is shown, and the CDR3 is as TCRdb lists it. The V gene is TRBV12-3 or TRBV12-4, the J gene TRBJ2-6. The CDR3 has 8 amino acids, counting both end residues. The CDR3 sequence is CASSYGMA.

The chain employs TRBV12-3 or TRBV12-4 and TRBJ1-1, with 12 bases matching TRBD1. The CDR3 runs to 15 residues. V dropped 4 bases and J dropped 4; count of bases not matched to a gene: 4. CDR3 nucleotides: TGTGCCAGCAGTTGGGACAGGGGGCCGGGCACTGAAGCTTTCTTT. This encodes CASSWDRGPGTEAFF.

V gene TRBV7-8 combines with J gene TRBJ1-2; TRBD1 agrees at 7 bases. The CDR3 sequence is 14 residues long. CDR1 is SGHVS, CDR2 FQNEAQ, per germline. V was clipped by 6 bases and J by 7 bases; unmatched bases: 11. The CDR3 coding sequence is TGTGCCAGCAGGGGAGACAGGGCAGGACCTGGCTACACCTTC. It translates to CASRGDRAGPGYTF.

This clonotype has a handful of counts. This chain joins TRBV4-3 and TRBJ2-2; TRBD1 matches at 7 bases. CDR1 is LGHNA, CDR2 YSLEER, per germline. V was clipped by 2 bases and J by 2 bases; unmatched bases: 8. This CDR3 region has 17 residues. The CDR3 sequence is CASSQRTGASNTGELFF. CDR3 in DNA: TGCGCCAGCAGCCAAAGGACAGGAGCAAGTAACACCGGGGAGCTGTTTTTT.

This clonotype was detected only a few times. V and J are TRBV10-3 and TRBJ1-1; the D gene is possibly TRBD1 (6 bases). V lost 11 bases and J 4 bases, leaving 17 bases between the germline ends. CDR3 length equals 13 residues. Germline CDR1 and CDR2: ENHRY and SYGVKD. The CDR3 bases are TGTGCCGGTAACCGGGGGCGCGGCACTGAAGCTTTCTTT. The encoded protein is CAGNRGRGTEAFF.

At least ten counts were recorded for this clonotype. This chain connects TRBV7-8 to TRBJ2-7; D uncertain. CDR1 SGHVS and CDR2 FQNEAQ come from the germline V gene. This CDR3 contains 13 residues. V was shortened by 3 bases and J by 9 bases, with 15 bases between the two germline ends. The CDR3 protein is CASSLALNSAQYF. The CDR3 bases are TGTGCCAGCAGCTTGGCCCTGAACTCCGCGCAGTACTTC.

This clonotype was seen ten or more times. CDR3 nucleotide sequence: TGTGCCATCACTTTGGGACAGGGGCGCCACGAGCAGTACTTC. It translates to CAITLGQGRHEQYF. The rearrangement links TRBV10-3 to TRBJ2-7; 10 bases line up with TRBD1. The length of the CDR3 is 14 residues. Germline-derived CDR1 and CDR2 are ENHRY and SYGVKD. Unmatched junction bases numbered 8, after V lost 7 bases and J lost 5 bases.

This clonotype was observed a few times. The J gene is TRBJ1-4, the V gene TRBV15; D possibly corresponds to TRBD1 (5 bases). Germline V CDR1 and CDR2: LNHNV, YYDKDF (reference sequence). V was pared by 2 bases and J by 2 bases, with 6 bases between. The length of the CDR3 is 14 residues. The CDR3, as DNA: TGTGCCACCAGCAGACAGGGTACTAATGAAAAACTGTTTTTT. It translates to CATSRQGTNEKLFF.

In regard to this clonotype: This may be a read error: a much more frequent sequence differs by one nucleotide. The rearrangement joins TRBV19 to TRBJ2-7; maybe TRBD2 (5 bases). The V end lost 6 bases, the J end lost 2 bases, and 14 bases lay between the germline ends. The germline CDR1 and CDR2 sequences are LNHDA and SQIVND (reference sequence). The CDR3 is made up of 14 amino acids. In DNA, the CDR3 is TGTGCCAGTAGGGAGGACCCAAGCCCCTACGAGCAGTACTTC. It codes for CASREDPSPYEQYF.

In the case of this clonotype: One base away lies a much larger clone, so this may be a sequencing read error. The V gene is TRBV6-4, the J gene TRBJ1-2; weak D call: TRBD1 (5 bases). Germline CDR1 MRHNA, CDR2 SNTAGT. This CDR3 comprises 16 residues. The CDR3 loop is CASSYTAAPGDYGHTF. The CDR3 DNA sequence: TGTGCCAGCAGTTACACGGCGGCTCCTGGGGACTATGGCCACACCTTC.